This T cell receptor (beta chain) was sequenced during a study of control samples from healthy donors and cancer patients. There are 12 residues in the CDR3. Germline CDR1 and CDR2: SGHTA and FQGNSA. V lost 0 bases and J lost 7, with 4 bases in between. This table comes from immunoSEQ multiplex PCR, and its TCRdb copy is limited to in-frame clones, with some not included. The profile covers 110,000 or so clones, with about 83% appearing a single time and 9.5% to 13% taken by the ten largest. The receptor was derived from a man aged 25 to 40 in good health. The J gene is TRBJ1-5, the V gene TRBV7-2; D ambiguous. Sequencing input: blood. The CDR3 spells CASSLAGQPQHF. The CDR3 region has the DNA TGTGCCAGCAGCTTAGCGGGACAGCCCCAGCATTTT.